Given below is one T cell receptor (beta chain) in context. Its antigen is unknown. This CDR3 has 15 amino acids. Trimming pared 0 bases from V and 5 bases from J, leaving 13 bases between. Germline V gene data show CDR1 as MDHEN and CDR2 as SYDVKM. The data were obtained in a study of T-cell reconstitution after alpha-beta-depleted transplantation in children. Study-level results: Newly made T cells mostly supplied T-cell counts and diversity one year after transplant. Approximately two months post-transplant, alpha-beta T cells reportedly originated from several hundred expanded graft clones.

TCRbeta library preparation incorporated unique molecular identifiers. Via MiXCR, TCRdb re-called the PCR reads, giving one row per CDR3 protein. Here the sample spans nearly 350,000 distinct CDR3 sequences, 16% being singletons. This chain links TRBV28 with TRBJ2-5; the D gene is possibly TRBD1 (6 bases). Source: PBMCs, mostly from graft donor cells, taken 360 days after TCRalphabeta/CD19-depleted stem cell transplant. The TCR was taken from a male patient under 10 years old who had a stem cell transplant for acute lymphoblastic leukemia, so the T cells may come from the graft donor. The CDR3 DNA sequence: TGTGCCAGCAGTTTATGGAGACAGGCGAGGGAGACCCAGTACTTC. It codes for CASSLWRQARETQYF.